One sample yielded the 14 T cell receptor beta chains listed below, sequenced in a study of CD8 T cells in ankylosing spondylitis (dated by TCRdb to the late 2010s). No antigen has been assigned to these receptors. Libraries were built with 5' RACE. Sequencing instrument: Illumina HiSeq 2500. In-frame beta chains were kept once TCRdb had trimmed the public reads at Q25 with fastp and called clones with MiXCR. Every CDR3 protein is listed once, alongside the most common genes and DNA of its rows. The sample table contains more than 250,000 distinct CDR3 sequences; only one count was recorded for roughly 8% of them. The ten largest clones take up about 15% of the sample. Broad study findings and their caveats: A TCR beta motif of fewer than 10 highly homologous amino acid variants appeared characteristic of blood from ankylosing spondylitis patients.

The specimen sequenced was blood, either unsorted or a sorted T cell fraction (not recorded which). The source of these receptors is a male donor with ankylosing spondylitis.

There are many counts of this clonotype. The genes are TRBV4-2 and TRBJ2-7; 11 bases match TRBD2. CDR3 length: 16 amino acids. Germline loops: CDR1 LGHNA, CDR2 YNFKEQ. J lost 4 bases, V lost 7 bases, and 12 bases had no gene match. The CDR3 is CASTFSPGLAVYEQYF. The CDR3 DNA is TGTGCCAGCACCTTCTCGCCGGGACTAGCGGTGTACGAGCAGTACTTC.

This clonotype was recorded at least ten times. The CDR3 DNA sequence: TGTGCCAGCAGTTTCATGTGGGAGCAGTTCTTC. Its translation: CASSFMWEQFF. The chain joins TRBV28 to TRBJ2-1; D unresolved. Trimming shortened V by 3 bases and J by 10 bases, and 7 bases separated the two germline ends. The CDR3 has 11 amino acids. Per germline, CDR1 MDHEN and CDR2 SYDVKM.

In DNA form, the CDR3 reads TGTGCCAGCAGCCCACAGATAGAGGTCTTATACAATGAGCAGTTCTTC. This translates into CASSPQIEVLYNEQFF. The rearrangement joins TRBV6-1 to TRBJ2-1; D is unresolved. The CDR3 length is 16 residues. Trimming left V 6 bases short and J 4 bases short, with 19 bases between. CDR1 and CDR2 (germline): MNHNS, SASEGT.

This clonotype was recorded at least ten times. V gene TRBV9 combines with J gene TRBJ2-1; no clear D. Deletions cut 3 bases from V and 0 bases from J, with 10 bases between. From germline, CDR1 is SGDLS and CDR2 YYNGEE. The CDR3 length is 15 residues. The CDR3 nucleotides read TGTGCCAGCAGCGCGGGCGGAAGCTCCTACAATGAGCAGTTCTTC. It translates to CASSAGGSSYNEQFF.

This clonotype was counted only a few times. The gene calls are TRBV5-1 and TRBJ2-7; 7 nucleotides align to TRBD2. V was pared by 0 bases and J by 3 bases, with 9 bases of the junction left unmatched. The CDR3 spans 16 residues. CDR1 and CDR2 (germline): SGHRS, YFSETQ. CDR3 DNA: TGCGCCAGCAGCTTGGATACAGCGGGATCCGTCTACGAGCAGTACTTC. Translating gives CASSLDTAGSVYEQYF.

In its sample, this clonotype was seen a few times. The J gene is TRBJ2-2, the V gene TRBV12-3 or TRBV12-4, with a tentative D call TRBD1 (5 bases). The CDR3 has 15 residues. Trimming shortened V by 2 bases and J by 5 bases, and 12 bases separated the two germline ends. In nucleotides, the CDR3 is TGTGCCAGCAGTTTACTATTCAGGGATACCGGGGAGCTGTTTTTT. Its protein is CASSLLFRDTGELFF.

The sample holds a few counts of this clonotype. The rearrangement joins TRBV10-3 to TRBJ2-7, with D possibly being TRBD2 (5 bases). Germline V CDR1 and CDR2: ENHRY, SYGVKD. This CDR3 is built from 12 residues. The V end was cut by 7 bases, the J end by 3 bases, with 10 bases between. DNA of the CDR3: TGTGCCATCAACTCGGGGAACTACGAGCAGTACTTC. Translating it yields CAINSGNYEQYF.

This clonotype was seen only a few times. V gene TRBV2 combines with J gene TRBJ2-3, with TRBD1 as a possible D gene (5 bases). This CDR3 comprises 17 residues. Germline CDR1 reads SNHLY; CDR2 reads FYNNEI. V was shortened by 2 bases and J by 3 bases, with 18 bases between the two germline ends. The CDR3 sequence: CASSELRFQGFTDTQYF. CDR3 nucleotides: TGTGCCAGCAGTGAACTCCGATTTCAGGGATTTACAGATACGCAGTATTTT.

V usage is TRBV30 and J usage is TRBJ2-5; 9 bases match TRBD2. The ends lost 3 bases at V and 5 bases at J; junction bases unmatched: 7. The CDR3 extends over 14 amino acids. Germline values: CDR1 GTSNPN, CDR2 SVGIG (reference sequence). The CDR3 loop reads CAWRVAGVRETQYF. In DNA, the CDR3 is TGTGCCTGGAGGGTAGCGGGAGTTCGGGAGACCCAGTACTTC.

This clonotype was found many times. The CDR3 DNA follows: TGTGCCATCAGTGATCTGGTCGCGGAGGAGGGAGGCGGCACAGATACGCAGTATTTT. Protein: CAISDLVAEEGGGTDTQYF. V is TRBV10-3 and J is TRBJ2-3; weak D call: TRBD2 (6 bases). From germline, CDR1 is ENHRY and CDR2 SYGVKD. The germline V and J ends were trimmed by 3 bases and 1 base, with 23 bases remaining between them. The CDR3 is 19 residues long.

The V call is TRBV20-1, the J call TRBJ2-1; tentatively, D is TRBD1 or TRBD2 (5 bases each). CDR3 length: 14 amino acids. V was trimmed by 0 bases and J by 9 bases, leaving 15 bases between them. CDR1 is DFQATT and CDR2 is SNEGSKA in the germline V gene (reference sequence). CDR3 sequence: CSAREPTGPSEQFF. The CDR3 DNA reads as TGCAGTGCTAGAGAGCCCACGGGGCCAAGTGAGCAGTTCTTC.

There are many counts of this clonotype. This chain links TRBV6-5 with TRBJ2-5; D is tentatively TRBD1 or TRBD2 (5 bases each). Per germline, CDR1 MNHEY and CDR2 SVGAGI. The CDR3 totals 15 residues. The V end lost 0 bases, the J end lost 7 bases, and 15 bases lay between the germline ends. As DNA, the CDR3 is TGTGCCAGCAGTTACTCAGCGGCAGGGCTGGCGACCCAGTACTTC. This gives the protein CASSYSAAGLATQYF.

This clonotype was observed a few times. V and J are TRBV4-1 and TRBJ2-1; 10 nucleotides match TRBD2. The CDR3 consists of 18 residues. CDR1 MGHRA and CDR2 YSYEKL come from the germline V gene. The junction had 8 bases not matched to a gene; V was cut back by 3 bases and J by 0 bases. The CDR3 sequence is CASSQSLAGGPSYNEQFF. The CDR3 DNA follows: TGCGCCAGCAGCCAGTCTTTAGCGGGAGGCCCCTCCTACAATGAGCAGTTCTTC.

This chain joins TRBV6-5 and TRBJ2-5; 10 nucleotides align to TRBD2. V trimming: 0 bases; J trimming: 1 base; junction bases outside the gene matches: 2. The germline V gene encodes CDR1 MNHEY and CDR2 SVGAGI. The CDR3 spans 16 residues. The CDR3 DNA is TGTGCCAGCAGTTACTCCCCTAGCGGGGGCCAAGAGACCCAGTACTTC. This codes for CASSYSPSGGQETQYF.